This T cell receptor beta chain was identified during a study of blood T cell repertoires in COVID-19. Study information: Samples came from the United States, Italy and Spain, spanning acute and convalescent COVID-19.

Per the study methods: For nucleated cells, counts were estimated from reference gene primer amplification. Only in-frame clones appear in the TCRdb table, and some are missing; sequencing was by immunoSEQ multiplex PCR. V, J and clone size reflect that table, while D and trimming were determined from the DNA. The sample yields 150,000 to 200,000 clones, about 89% seen once. The clonotype was recovered from a man aged 18-30 years who had recovered from COVID-19. Sequences were obtained from peripheral blood.

The CDR3: CASRPTGLLEAFF. The CDR3 DNA follows: TGTGCCAGCAGACCCACAGGCCTACTTGAAGCTTTCTTT. The chain links TRBV25-1 to TRBJ1-1; possibly TRBD1 for D (5 bases). The CDR3 loop spans 13 amino acids. Trimming stripped 6 bases from V and 7 bases from J, with 15 bases between. From germline, CDR1 is MGHDK and CDR2 SYGVNS.